This T cell receptor (beta chain) was recorded in a study of T cell repertoires in cytomegalovirus infection. Study findings and constraints: HLA-C-restricted TCR beta clonotypes specific for CMV led the ex vivo response. Frequencies of public TCR beta families were cumulated, and this identified carriers of CMV plus the relevant HLA.

This clonotype was recorded at least ten times. Its antigen is unidentified. A single record per CDR3 protein comes from TCRdb applying MiXCR to the reads. Of 490,000 or so distinct CDR3 sequences listed, around 11% are singletons. Trimming took off 5 bases at V and 7 bases at J, with 14 bases between the two ends. The CDR3 loop spans 12 amino acids. From germline, CDR1 is GTSNPN and CDR2 SVGIG (reference sequence). This TCR was recovered from a human donor in good health (CMV status not recorded). Some clones in this sample may be carry-over from other donors' samples. The chain couples TRBV30 to TRBJ1-2; D ambiguous. Sequenced: PBMCs. As DNA, the CDR3 is TGTGCCTGGTTAAAGCGAAGGCTTGGCTACACCTTC. It is translated as CAWLKRRLGYTF.